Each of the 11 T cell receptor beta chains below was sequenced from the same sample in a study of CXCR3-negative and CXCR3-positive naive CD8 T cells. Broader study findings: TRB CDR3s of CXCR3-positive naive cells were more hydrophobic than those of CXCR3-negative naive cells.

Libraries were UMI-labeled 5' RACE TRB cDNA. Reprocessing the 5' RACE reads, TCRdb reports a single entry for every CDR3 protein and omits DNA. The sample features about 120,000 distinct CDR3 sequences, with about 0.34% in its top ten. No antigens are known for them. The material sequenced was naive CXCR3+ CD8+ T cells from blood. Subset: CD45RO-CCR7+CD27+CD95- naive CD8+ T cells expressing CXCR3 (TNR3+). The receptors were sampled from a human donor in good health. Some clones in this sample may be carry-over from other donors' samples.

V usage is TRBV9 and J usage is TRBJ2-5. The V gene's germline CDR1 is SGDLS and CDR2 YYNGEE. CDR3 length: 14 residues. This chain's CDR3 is CASSTRIGQETQYF.

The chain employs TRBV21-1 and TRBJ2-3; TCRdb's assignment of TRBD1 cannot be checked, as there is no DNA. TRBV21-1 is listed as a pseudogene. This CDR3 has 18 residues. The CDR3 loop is CASSKGFFSGGITDTQYF.

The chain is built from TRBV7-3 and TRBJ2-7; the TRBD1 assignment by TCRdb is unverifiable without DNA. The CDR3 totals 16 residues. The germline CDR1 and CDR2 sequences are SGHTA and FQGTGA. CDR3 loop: CASSLYATGYSYEQYF.

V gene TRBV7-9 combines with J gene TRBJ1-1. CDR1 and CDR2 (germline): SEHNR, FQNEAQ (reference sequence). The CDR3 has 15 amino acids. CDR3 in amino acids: CASHTSGTGDTEAFF.

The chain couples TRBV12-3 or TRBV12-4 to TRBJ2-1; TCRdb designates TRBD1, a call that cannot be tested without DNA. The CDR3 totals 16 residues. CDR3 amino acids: CASSRPGQGAGNEQFF.

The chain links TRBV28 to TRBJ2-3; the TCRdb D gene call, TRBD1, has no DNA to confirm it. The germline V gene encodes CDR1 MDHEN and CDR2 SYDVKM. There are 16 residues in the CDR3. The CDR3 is CASRSRDRGDTDTQYF. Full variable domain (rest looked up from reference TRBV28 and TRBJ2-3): DVKVTQSSRYLVKRTGEKVFLECVQDMDHENMFWYRQDPGLGLRLIYFSYDVKMKEKGDIPEGYSVSREKKERFSLILESASTNQTSMYLCASRSRDRGDTDTQYFGPGTRLTVL.

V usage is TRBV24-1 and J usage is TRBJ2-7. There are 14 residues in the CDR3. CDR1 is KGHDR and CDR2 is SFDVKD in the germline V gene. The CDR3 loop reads CATSDPVESYEQYF.

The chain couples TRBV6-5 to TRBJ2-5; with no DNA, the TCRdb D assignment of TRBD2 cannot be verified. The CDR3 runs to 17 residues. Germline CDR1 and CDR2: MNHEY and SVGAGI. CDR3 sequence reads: CASTSGTQPRGQETQYF.

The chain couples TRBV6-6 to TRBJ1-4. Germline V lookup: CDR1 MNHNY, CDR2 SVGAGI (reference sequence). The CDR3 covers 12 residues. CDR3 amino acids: CASWGTNEKLFF.

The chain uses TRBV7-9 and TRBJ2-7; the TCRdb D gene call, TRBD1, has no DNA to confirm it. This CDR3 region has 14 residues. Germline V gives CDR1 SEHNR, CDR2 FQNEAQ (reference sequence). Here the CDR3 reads CASTNGYRVYEQYF.

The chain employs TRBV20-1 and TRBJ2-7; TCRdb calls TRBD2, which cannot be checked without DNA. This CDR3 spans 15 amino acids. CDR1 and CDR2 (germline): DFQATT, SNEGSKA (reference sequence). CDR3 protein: CSARGGGGRSYEQYF.